The 22 T cell receptor beta chains presented below share a single source sample, sequenced in a study of CD8 T cells in ankylosing spondylitis. TCRdb ran MiXCR on the 5' RACE reads and lists one entry per CDR3 protein. Of 85,000 to 100,000 distinct CDR3 sequences in the sample, roughly 10% were seen once. Sequenced material: blood, either unsorted or a sorted T cell fraction (not recorded which). The receptors here all came from a male donor with ankylosing spondylitis or in good health (not recorded which).

This clonotype appeared many times. This chain joins TRBV6-5 and TRBJ2-3; 11 bases align to TRBD2. The germline V gene encodes CDR1 MNHEY and CDR2 SVGAGI. CDR3 length equals 15 residues. J was trimmed by 4 bases and V by 6 bases; bases with no gene match: 6. CDR3 loop: CASSYSGGAADTQYF. DNA of the CDR3: TGTGCCAGCAGCTATAGCGGGGGGGCCGCAGATACGCAGTATTTT.

This clonotype was counted many times. V usage is TRBV2 and J usage is TRBJ1-5; D is undetermined. Trimming took off 6 bases at V and 6 bases at J, with 21 bases between the two ends. Germline V lookup: CDR1 SNHLY, CDR2 FYNNEI. The CDR3 is 16 residues long. DNA of the CDR3: TGTGCCAGCAGAGGAAGATCAGGCTCCCCGGGTCAGCCCCAGCATTTT. This gives the protein CASRGRSGSPGQPQHF.

This clonotype was counted ten times or more. V is TRBV23-1 and J is TRBJ2-3; tentatively, D is TRBD1 or TRBD2 (5 bases each). TRBV23-1 is an ORF for which the function is uncertain. V was cut by 2 bases and J by 3 bases, with 15 bases left in between. This CDR3 has 16 residues. The CDR3 coding sequence is TGCGCCAGCAGTCAAATCCCGGTCAGGGAGACAGATACGCAGTATTTT. Translation: CASSQIPVRETDTQYF.

This clonotype was detected many times. V is TRBV12-3 or TRBV12-4 and J is TRBJ1-5; tentatively, D is TRBD1 (5 bases). V gave up 6 bases and J gave up 4 bases, with 13 bases separating them. There are 14 residues in the CDR3. The CDR3 DNA reads as TGTGCCAGCAGCTTACAGGTGAAGAATCAGCCCCAGCATTTT. Translating it yields CASSLQVKNQPQHF.

This clonotype occurred many times. This chain links TRBV20-1 with TRBJ1-3; tentative D call: TRBD1 (6 bases). The germline CDR1 and CDR2 sequences are DFQATT and SNEGSKA (reference sequence). V was clipped by 3 bases and J by 2 bases, with 8 bases between them. The CDR3 covers 13 residues. Here the CDR3 reads CSASQGTGNTIYF. The CDR3 region has the DNA TGCAGTGCTAGTCAGGGGACTGGAAACACCATATATTTT.

V and J are TRBV14 and TRBJ1-1; the D is unclear. Germline V gene lookup returns CDR1 SGHDN and CDR2 FVKESK. V lost 1 base and J lost 3, with 9 bases in between. This CDR3 region has 14 residues. The CDR3 is CASSQVSGYTEAFF. CDR3 sequence (DNA): TGTGCCAGCAGCCAAGTTAGCGGTTACACTGAAGCTTTCTTT.

This clonotype was observed many times. The V and J genes are TRBV7-2 and TRBJ2-1; D might be TRBD2 (6 bases). Deletions cut 1 base from V and 9 bases from J, with 10 bases between. The CDR3 runs to 13 residues. In germline, CDR1 is SGHTA, CDR2 FQGNSA. As DNA, the CDR3 is TGTGCCAGCAGCTTAGGACGGGGGAGTGAGCAGTTCTTC. This gives the protein CASSLGRGSEQFF. The whole variable domain, remainder taken from reference TRBV7-2 and TRBJ2-1, is GAGVSQSPSNKVTEKGKDVELRCDPISGHTALYWYRQSLGQGLEFLIYFQGNSAPDKSGLPSDRFSAERTGGSVSTLTIQRTQQEDSAVYLCASSLGRGSEQFFGPGTRLTVL.

This clonotype has at least ten counts. The chain links TRBV28 to TRBJ1-1; no clear D gene. There are 15 residues in the CDR3. With 6 bases removed from V and 4 bases from J, the gap between germline ends came to 18 bases. Germline V gives CDR1 MDHEN, CDR2 SYDVKM. The CDR3 DNA follows: TGTGCCAGCAGCACCCAGTCGGGGTGGGGCACTGAAGCTTTCTTT. This translates into CASSTQSGWGTEAFF.

V usage is TRBV11-1 and J usage is TRBJ2-1; D call uncertain. The CDR3 consists of 15 residues. The germline gives CDR1 SGHAT, CDR2 FQDESV (reference sequence). V lost 0 bases and J 12 bases, leaving 18 bases between the germline ends. CDR3 amino acids: CASSLANRVEDGQFF. DNA for the CDR3: TGTGCCAGCAGCTTAGCGAATAGGGTAGAAGACGGGCAGTTCTTC.

This clonotype was seen at least ten times. The chain couples TRBV6-5 to TRBJ2-2; TRBD1 matches 10 bases. The CDR3 is made up of 15 amino acids. Germline V CDR1 and CDR2: MNHEY, SVGAGI. V gave up 3 bases and J gave up 6 bases; unmatched junction bases: 4. The CDR3 sequence: CASSYLGTGAGELFF. CDR3 bases: TGTGCCAGCAGTTATTTAGGGACAGGGGCCGGGGAGCTGTTTTTT.

This clonotype was picked up many times. The chain couples TRBV20-1 to TRBJ2-7, with D maybe TRBD1 (6 bases). With 2 bases removed from V and 6 bases from J, the gap between germline ends came to 8 bases. The CDR3 is 11 amino acids. CDR1 DFQATT and CDR2 SNEGSKA come from the germline V gene (reference sequence). CDR3 loop: CSARTGFEQYF. Here the CDR3 DNA reads TGCAGTGCTAGAACAGGGTTCGAGCAGTACTTC.

Many counts were recorded for this clonotype. The CDR3 sequence: CATSDLNEQFF. Here the CDR3 DNA reads TGTGCCACCAGTGATCTTAATGAGCAGTTCTTC. The chain is built from TRBV24-1 and TRBJ2-1; D ambiguous. Per germline, CDR1 KGHDR and CDR2 SFDVKD. The CDR3 runs to 11 residues. V was trimmed by 3 bases and J by 7 bases, leaving 3 bases between them.

This clonotype occurred many times. This chain links TRBV25-1 with TRBJ2-4; perhaps D is TRBD1 or TRBD2 (5 bases each). V was cut by 8 bases and J by 4 bases, with 12 bases left in between. Per the germline V gene, CDR1 is MGHDK and CDR2 is SYGVNS. The CDR3 consists of 13 residues. DNA for the CDR3: TGTGCCAGCGGGACGTTTCCGAAAAACATTCAGTACTTC. This gives the protein CASGTFPKNIQYF.

About this clonotype itself: Just one base apart from a much larger clone, this may be a read error. The chain has TRBV13 and TRBJ1-1; TRBD1 might be the D (5 bases). The CDR3 has 12 residues. Germline lookup yields CDR1 PRHDT and CDR2 FYEKMQ (reference sequence). The CDR3, as DNA: TGTACCAGCAGCTTAGGGGTCAGGGTCGCTTTCTTT. The encoded protein is CTSSLGVRVAFF.

Many counts were recorded for this clonotype. The chain uses TRBV5-1 and TRBJ2-7; D may be TRBD1 or TRBD2 (5 bases each). This CDR3 is 16 amino acids long. CDR1 is SGHRS, CDR2 YFSETQ, per germline. Trimming stripped 4 bases from V and 2 bases from J, with 19 bases between. CDR3 in DNA: TGCGCCAGCAGCCCCGGCGACGGGGCAGCCACCTACGAGCAGTACTTC. This sequence encodes CASSPGDGAATYEQYF.

This clonotype was counted ten times or more. The chain joins TRBV28 to TRBJ1-2; D is uncertain. The germline V and J ends were trimmed by 3 bases and 8 bases, with 13 bases remaining between them. The CDR3 spans 13 residues. Looked up from germline, CDR1 is MDHEN and CDR2 is SYDVKM. CDR3 DNA: TGTGCCAGCAGTTTCGGGAGTGAAATCGGCTACACCTTC. Translating gives CASSFGSEIGYTF.

In its sample, this clonotype was seen many times. This chain uses TRBV5-1 with TRBJ1-1, with 10 bases matching TRBD1. V trimming: 4 bases; J trimming: 0 bases; junction bases outside the gene matches: 6. The CDR3 contains 16 residues. CDR1 SGHRS and CDR2 YFSETQ come from the germline V gene. As DNA, the CDR3 is TGCGCCAGCAGCGACCGGGACAGGGGTATGAACACTGAAGCTTTCTTT. It is translated as CASSDRDRGMNTEAFF.

This clonotype was picked up a small number of times. The chain has TRBV11-3 and TRBJ2-1, with 10 bases identical to TRBD2. Germline CDR1 reads SGHNT; CDR2 reads YENEEA. The CDR3 sequence is 15 residues long. V shed 0 bases and J 8 bases; nucleotides not matched to a gene: 4. The CDR3 sequence is CASSLEASGGHEQFF. The DNA for the CDR3 is TGTGCCAGCAGCTTAGAGGCTAGCGGGGGCCATGAGCAGTTCTTC.

This clonotype was recorded many times. This chain uses TRBV5-5 with TRBJ2-1; 8 bases fit TRBD2. The germline CDR1 and CDR2 sequences are SGHKS and YYEKEE (reference sequence). This CDR3 has 15 amino acids. J gave up 4 bases and V 3 bases, and 6 bases lay outside the gene matches. DNA for the CDR3: TGTGCCAGCAGCTCGGGGGGGTCCCATTACAATGAGCAGTTCTTC. It encodes CASSSGGSHYNEQFF.

This clonotype was counted many times. V gene TRBV5-1 combines with J gene TRBJ1-1; D is possibly TRBD1 (5 bases). Trimming took off 0 bases at V and 0 bases at J, with 12 bases between the two ends. Germline assignment: CDR1 SGHRS and CDR2 YFSETQ. The CDR3 is 16 residues long. This CDR3 reads CASSLGVWGMNTEAFF. The CDR3 DNA follows: TGCGCCAGCAGCTTGGGAGTATGGGGGATGAACACTGAAGCTTTCTTT.

This clonotype was seen at least ten times. The rearrangement uses TRBV4-2 and TRBJ1-6; no clear D gene. V lost 5 bases and J 8 bases, leaving 25 bases between the germline ends. Germline V CDR1 and CDR2: LGHNA, YNFKEQ. This CDR3 region has 18 residues. The CDR3 spells CASSEGPARVIRHSPLHF. CDR3 in DNA: TGTGCCAGCAGCGAGGGCCCGGCAAGGGTGATCCGGCATTCACCCCTCCACTTT.

The sample holds a few counts of this clonotype. The chain is built from TRBV7-9 and TRBJ2-4; 7 nucleotides match TRBD2. The CDR3 is made up of 15 amino acids. With 5 bases clipped from V and 3 bases from J, the junction kept 7 bases outside the gene matches. Germline values: CDR1 SEHNR, CDR2 FQNEAQ (reference sequence). As DNA, the CDR3 is TGTGCCAGCAGCCCCACCAGCGGGGTCAAAAACATTCAGTACTTC. It is translated as CASSPTSGVKNIQYF.